Here is one TCR beta chain with its context. Sequenced by immunoSEQ multiplex PCR; TCRdb stores in-frame clones only, minus some. Of approximately 230,000 clones in the sample, roughly 82% were seen once. The data originate from a study of control samples from healthy donors and cancer patients. Trimming removed 7 bases from V and 4 bases from J, with 9 bases in between. The germline V gene encodes CDR1 KGHDR and CDR2 SFDVKD. CDR3 length equals 13 residues. The receptor comes from a woman aged 60-75 years with lung cancer. What was sequenced was PBMCs. The rearrangement uses TRBV24-1 and TRBJ2-2; D call uncertain. Here the CDR3 DNA reads TGTGCCACCAGGGCAAGCGCCACCGGGGAGCTGTTTTTT. It yields the protein CATRASATGELFF.